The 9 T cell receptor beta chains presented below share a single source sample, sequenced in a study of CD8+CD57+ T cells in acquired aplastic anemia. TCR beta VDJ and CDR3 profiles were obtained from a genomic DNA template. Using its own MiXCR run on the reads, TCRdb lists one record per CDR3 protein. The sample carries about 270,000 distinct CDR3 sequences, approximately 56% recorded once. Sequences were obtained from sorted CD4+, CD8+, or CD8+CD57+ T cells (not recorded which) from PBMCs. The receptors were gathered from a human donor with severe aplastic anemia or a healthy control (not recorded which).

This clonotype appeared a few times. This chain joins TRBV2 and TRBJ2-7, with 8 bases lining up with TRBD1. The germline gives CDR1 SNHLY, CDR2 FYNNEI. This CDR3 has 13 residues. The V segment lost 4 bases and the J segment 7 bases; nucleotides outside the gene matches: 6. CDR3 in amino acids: CASSGTGTREQYF. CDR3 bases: TGTGCCAGCAGTGGGACAGGGACGAGGGAGCAGTACTTC. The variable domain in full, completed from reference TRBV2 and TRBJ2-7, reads EPEVTQTPSHQVTQMGQEVILRCVPISNHLYFYWYRQILGQKVEFLVSFYNNEISEKSEIFDDQFSVERPDGSNFTLKIRSTKLEDSAMYFCASSGTGTREQYFGPGTRLTVT.

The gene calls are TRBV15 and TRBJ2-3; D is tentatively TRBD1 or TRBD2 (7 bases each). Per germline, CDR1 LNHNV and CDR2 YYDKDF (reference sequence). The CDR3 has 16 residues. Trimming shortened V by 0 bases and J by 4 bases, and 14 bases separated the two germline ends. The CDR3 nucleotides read TGTGCCACCAGCAGAGACCCAGGGGGGAGGGCAGATACGCAGTATTTT. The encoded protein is CATSRDPGGRADTQYF.

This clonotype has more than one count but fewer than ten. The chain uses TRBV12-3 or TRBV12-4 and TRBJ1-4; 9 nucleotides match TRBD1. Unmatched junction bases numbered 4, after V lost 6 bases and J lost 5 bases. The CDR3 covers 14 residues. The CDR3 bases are TGTGCCAGCAGGTCGACAGGGGGGAATGAAAAACTGTTTTTT. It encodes CASRSTGGNEKLFF.

CDR3 region: CASSLTSGVDSEAFF. The CDR3 nucleotides are TGTGCCAGCAGCTTAACGTCGGGAGTTGACTCTGAAGCTTTCTTT. This chain uses TRBV7-3 with TRBJ1-1; D unclear. The germline gives CDR1 SGHTA, CDR2 FQGTGA. The CDR3 is 15 residues long. The V end was cut by 0 bases, the J end by 6 bases, with 14 bases between.

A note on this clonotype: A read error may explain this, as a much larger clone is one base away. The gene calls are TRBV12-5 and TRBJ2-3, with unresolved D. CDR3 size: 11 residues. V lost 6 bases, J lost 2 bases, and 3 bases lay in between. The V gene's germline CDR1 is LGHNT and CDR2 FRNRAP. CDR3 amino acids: CASGHTDTQYF. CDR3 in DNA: TGTGCTAGTGGACACACAGATACGCAGTATTTT.

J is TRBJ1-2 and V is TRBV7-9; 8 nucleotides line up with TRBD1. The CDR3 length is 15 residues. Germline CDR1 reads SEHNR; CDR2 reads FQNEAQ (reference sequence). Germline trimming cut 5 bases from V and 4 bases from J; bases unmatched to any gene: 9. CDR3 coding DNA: TGTGCCAGCAGCCTTCCCGGACAGGGACTCTATGGCTACACCTTC. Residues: CASSLPGQGLYGYTF.

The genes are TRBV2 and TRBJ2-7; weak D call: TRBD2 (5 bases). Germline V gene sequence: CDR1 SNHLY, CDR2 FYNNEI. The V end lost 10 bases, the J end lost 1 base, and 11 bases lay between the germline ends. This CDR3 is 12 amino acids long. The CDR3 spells CAISRGSYEQYF. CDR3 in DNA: TGTGCCATCTCACGGGGTTCCTACGAGCAGTACTTC.

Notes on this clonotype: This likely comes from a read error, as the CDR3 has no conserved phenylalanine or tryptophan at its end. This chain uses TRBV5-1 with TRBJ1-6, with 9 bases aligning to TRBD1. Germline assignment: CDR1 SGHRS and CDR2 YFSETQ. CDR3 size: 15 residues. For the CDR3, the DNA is TGCGCCAACAGCTTGGCTGGACAGGGGAATTCACCCCTCCACTCT. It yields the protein CANSLAGQGNSPLHS.

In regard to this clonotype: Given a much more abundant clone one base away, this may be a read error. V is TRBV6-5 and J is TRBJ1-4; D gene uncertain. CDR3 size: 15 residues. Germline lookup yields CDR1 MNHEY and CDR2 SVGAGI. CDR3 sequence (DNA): TGTGCCAGCAGTTACTCGACGGGTCGGGGTGAAAAACTGTGTTTT. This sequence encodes CASSYSTGRGEKLCF.